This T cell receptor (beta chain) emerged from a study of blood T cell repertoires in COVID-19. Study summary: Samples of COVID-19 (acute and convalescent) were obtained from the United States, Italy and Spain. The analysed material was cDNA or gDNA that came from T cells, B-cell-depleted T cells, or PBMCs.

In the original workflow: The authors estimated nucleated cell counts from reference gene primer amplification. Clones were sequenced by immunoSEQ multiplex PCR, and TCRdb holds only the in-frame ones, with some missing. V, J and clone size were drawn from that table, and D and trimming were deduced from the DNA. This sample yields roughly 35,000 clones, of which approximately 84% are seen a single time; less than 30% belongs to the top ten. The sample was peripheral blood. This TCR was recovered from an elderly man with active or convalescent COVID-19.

The CDR3 region is CASSPPGTVSYEQYF. The CDR3 nucleotides are TGTGCCAGCAGCCCACCCGGGACTGTCTCCTACGAGCAGTACTTC. The V call is TRBV11-1, the J call TRBJ2-7, with D perhaps matching TRBD2 (6 bases). CDR3 length: 15 amino acids. V lost 5 bases and J 0 bases, leaving 14 bases between the germline ends. The V gene's germline CDR1 is SGHAT and CDR2 FQDESV (reference sequence).